These T cell receptor beta chains were read from a single sample in a study of blood T cell repertoires in COVID-19. Clones were sequenced by immunoSEQ multiplex PCR, and TCRdb holds only the in-frame ones, with some missing. Of roughly 130,000 clones listed, over 80% are singletons. Sequenced input: peripheral blood. These receptors were obtained from a man aged 30 to 39 with COVID-19, enrolled during active disease. The CDR3 runs from the conserved cysteine through the conserved F or W. D genes are given only for firm matches. Not every row has a clone size; where given, it reads once, few, many or a size class.

V gene	CDR3 length	D gene	J gene	clone size	CDR3 DNA	CDR3 protein
TRBV18	14	-	TRBJ2-3	-	TGTGCCAGCTCATCTCCGCTAAGCACAGATACGCAGTATTTT	CASSSPLSTDTQYF
TRBV27	15	TRBD2	TRBJ2-3	-	TGTGCCAGCAGTTTGCTAGCGGGACGCACAGATACGCAGTATTTT	CASSLLAGRTDTQYF
TRBV6-5	12	-	TRBJ1-6	-	TGTGCCAGCGGAGGTAATTGGTCACCCCTCCACTTT	CASGGNWSPLHF
TRBV7-2	17	TRBD2	TRBJ2-1	-	TGTGCCAGCAGCCAAAAAGGACTAGCGGGGTATTACAATGAGCAGTTCTTC	CASSQKGLAGYYNEQFF
TRBV5-4	17	-	TRBJ2-2	-	TGTGCCAGCAGCTTTCTCTTTGGCGGAAGGCCGACCGGGGAGCTGTTTTTT	CASSFLFGGRPTGELFF
TRBV11-3	18	TRBD2	TRBJ2-1	-	TGTGCCAGCAGCCCATTCCGGGGGGGTGGGAGCTCCTACAATGAGCAGTTCTTC	CASSPFRGGGSSYNEQFF
TRBV18	17	TRBD2	TRBJ2-7	-	TGTGCCAGCTCCTTAGGAGGGCTAGCGGGAGGTATGAACGAGCAGTACTTC	CASSLGGLAGGMNEQYF
TRBV28	16	TRBD2	TRBJ2-5	-	TGTGCCAGCAGTCCCGGGACTAGCGGAGACGTGGAGACCCAGTACTTC	CASSPGTSGDVETQYF
TRBV19	14	TRBD1	TRBJ1-2	-	TGTGCCAGTAGTATAGCGGGACAGAACTATGGCTACACCTTC	CASSIAGQNYGYTF
TRBV2	11	-	TRBJ2-5	-	TGTGCCAGCAGATTTTCGGAGACCCAGTACTTC	CASRFSETQYF
TRBV10-1	14	TRBD2	TRBJ2-5	-	TGCGCCAGCAGTGGGGGGGGTAACAAGGAGACCCAGTACTTC	CASSGGGNKETQYF
TRBV24-1	15	TRBD1	TRBJ2-5	-	TGTGCCACCAGTGATCCCAGACAGGGTTCAGGGACCCAGTACTTC	CATSDPRQGSGTQYF
TRBV2	13	-	TRBJ2-5	-	TGTGCCAGCAAACGGGAGTTACAAGAGACCCAGTACTTC	CASKRELQETQYF
TRBV28	17	TRBD2	TRBJ2-3	few	TGTGCCAGCAGCTTACTTGGTAGCGGGAGACTGGTAGATACGCAGTATTTT	CASSLLGSGRLVDTQYF
TRBV19	12	-	TRBJ2-7	-	TGTGCCAGTAGTTCGACTATTTCGGGGCAGTACTTC	CASSSTISGQYF
TRBV5-6	15	TRBD1	TRBJ1-5	few	TGTGCCAGCAGCAGGATGGACAGGTTATTAGCGCCCCAGCATTTT	CASSRMDRLLAPQHF
TRBV6-1	14	-	TRBJ1-5	-	TGTGCCAGCAGTGAAGCGCGTAGCAATCAGCCCCAGCATTTT	CASSEARSNQPQHF
TRBV10-3	11	-	TRBJ1-1	-	TGTGCCGCCAGGGAGAACACTGAAGCTTTCTTT	CAARENTEAFF
TRBV28	15	TRBD1	TRBJ1-2	-	TGTGCCAGCAGTCACAGGGGGCGCCCCAACTATGGCTACACCTTC	CASSHRGRPNYGYTF
TRBV3-1/TRBV3-2	13	TRBD1	TRBJ1-1	-	TGTGCCAGCAGGCCGGACAGGGTCGGTGAAGCTTTCTTT	CASRPDRVGEAFF
TRBV29-1	15	-	TRBJ1-3	-	TGCAGCGTTGAAGTGAGACCGACGGGGGGAAACACCATATATTTT	CSVEVRPTGGNTIYF
TRBV19	12	-	TRBJ1-1	-	TGTGCTACCCGGAGGGGGAACACTGAAGCTTTCTTT	CATRRGNTEAFF
TRBV28	16	TRBD1	TRBJ2-7	-	TGTGCCAGCAGTTTGCTACCGGGACAGGGGGCGTACGAGCAGTACTTC	CASSLLPGQGAYEQYF
TRBV30	12	TRBD1	TRBJ2-5	-	TGTGCCTGGAGTGTACAGGGACAGGGATCGAACTTC	CAWSVQGQGSNF
TRBV28	11	-	TRBJ2-7	-	TGTGCTTCCGGGTGGAGGGGTGCGCAGTACTTC	CASGWRGAQYF
TRBV30	13	-	TRBJ1-2	few	TGTGCCTGCGCCCTTTCGGGTAACTATGGCTACACCTTC	CACALSGNYGYTF
TRBV30	13	-	TRBJ1-1	-	TGTGCCTGGAGTCGAGGGGGGGGGACTGAAGCTTTCTTT	CAWSRGGGTEAFF
TRBV6-5	15	-	TRBJ1-1	-	TGTGCCAGCAGCAGACAGGAGGGGGGGGCGGCTGAAGCTTTCTTT	CASSRQEGGAAEAFF
TRBV15	15	-	TRBJ2-6	-	TGTGCCACCAGCAGCCAGTTCTCTGGGGCCAACGTCCTGACTTTC	CATSSQFSGANVLTF
TRBV7-9	13	TRBD1	TRBJ2-1	-	TGTGCCAGCAGCATGACAGGGGTCGATGAGCAGTTCTTC	CASSMTGVDEQFF
TRBV30	13	-	TRBJ1-2	-	TGTGCCTGCTCCGGACGGGGGTTGTATGGCTACACCTTC	CACSGRGLYGYTF